This T cell receptor (beta chain) emerged from a study of T cell changes during pregnancy in multiple sclerosis. Sequencing was performed with immunoSEQ multiplex PCR; in TCRdb, only in-frame clones are kept and a portion is missing. Of 30,000 to 50,000 clones detected, approximately 90% appear once; the ten largest clones hold roughly 0.5%. This CDR3 is 16 amino acids long. Germline V gene sequence: CDR1 SGHAT, CDR2 FQNNGV. V trimming: 2 bases; J trimming: 5 bases; junction bases outside the gene matches: 7. Sample: CD4+ T cells from peripheral blood mononuclear cells, taken in the first trimester of pregnancy. This chain links TRBV11-2 with TRBJ2-3, with 10 bases aligning to TRBD1. The clonotype originates from a female donor in good health, enrolled as a control in a pregnancy study. In nucleotides, the CDR3 is TGTGCCAGCAGCTTATCGGGGGACAGGGGCGGAGATACGCAGTATTTT. Translating it yields CASSLSGDRGGDTQYF.